The 26 T cell receptor beta chains listed next were all sequenced from one sample in a study of OX40 agonist ivuxolimab in advanced cancers. Measured with immunoSEQ multiplex PCR; TCRdb has only the in-frame clones, and not every one. The sample consists of roughly 33,000 clones, around 70% of them appearing once. Sequencing used CD4+ or CD8+ T cells sorted from blood, obtained in a trial of the OX40 agonist ivuxolimab. These receptors were collected from an adult with an advanced solid tumor such as melanoma, head and neck, liver or kidney cancer.

The chain has TRBV4-2 and TRBJ1-2; D is perhaps TRBD1 (6 bases). CDR1 LGHNA and CDR2 YNFKEQ come from the germline V gene. The CDR3 is made up of 14 amino acids. Trimming took 3 bases from V and 4 from J, leaving 12 bases between them. DNA of the CDR3: TGTGCCAGCAGCCACGATCAGGGGCTCTATGGCTACACCTTC. It yields the protein CASSHDQGLYGYTF.

The rearrangement links TRBV11-2 to TRBJ2-7; the D gene is possibly TRBD1 (5 bases). Germline V CDR1 and CDR2: SGHAT, FQNNGV. The V end was cut by 6 bases, the J end by 0 bases, with 12 bases between. The CDR3 is 14 amino acids. CDR3 region: CASSLSRASYEQYV. For the CDR3, the DNA is TGTGCCAGCAGTTTATCCAGGGCCTCCTACGAGCAGTACGTC.

The chain employs TRBV10-1 and TRBJ1-5; D not certain. This CDR3 is built from 12 residues. The germline V and J ends were trimmed by 6 bases and 6 bases, with 9 bases remaining between them. Looked up from germline, CDR1 is WNHNN and CDR2 is SYGVQD (reference sequence). The CDR3 spells CASRGSGQPQHF. DNA for the CDR3: TGCGCCAGCAGAGGAAGCGGTCAGCCCCAGCATTTT.

This chain connects TRBV9 to TRBJ1-2; 9 bases match TRBD1. In germline, CDR1 is SGDLS, CDR2 YYNGEE. This CDR3 spans 13 amino acids. After removal of 4 bases from V and 8 bases from J, the junction contained 6 bases not matched to a gene. This chain's CDR3 is CASSKTGGLGYTF. The CDR3, as DNA: TGTGCCAGCAGCAAAACAGGGGGCCTCGGCTACACCTTC.

The chain has TRBV5-8 and TRBJ2-7, with 10 bases that match TRBD2. This CDR3 spans 15 amino acids. The trim removed 4 bases at V and 2 bases at J, leaving 6 bases unmatched. Looked up from germline, CDR1 is SGHTS and CDR2 is YDEGEE. CDR3 sequence reads: CASSQGSGGAYEQYF. CDR3 DNA: TGTGCCAGCAGCCAAGGGAGCGGGGGGGCCTACGAGCAGTACTTC.

This clone was observed a handful of times. V and J are TRBV19 and TRBJ2-1; D may correspond to TRBD1 or TRBD2 (6 bases each). Per germline, CDR1 LNHDA and CDR2 SQIVND (reference sequence). Trimming took off 6 bases at V and 6 bases at J, with 24 bases between the two ends. This CDR3 has 17 residues. This chain's CDR3 is CASRPPDGTSGANEQFF. The CDR3 DNA sequence: TGTGCCAGTAGACCCCCCGATGGGACTTCGGGGGCCAATGAGCAGTTCTTC.

This clone occurred once. The J gene is TRBJ1-1, the V gene TRBV4-1; D unclear. Between the trimmed V and J ends, which lost 3 bases and 3 bases, there was a span of 5 bases. From germline, CDR1 is MGHRA and CDR2 YSYEKL. This CDR3 contains 12 residues. In DNA, the CDR3 is TGCGCCAGCAGCCAGGGAGACACTGAAGCTTTCTTT. Translated, it gives CASSQGDTEAFF.

This clone has only a few counts. The rearrangement links TRBV29-1 to TRBJ1-2; D perhaps matches TRBD1 (5 bases). This CDR3 contains 12 residues. Germline V gene sequence: CDR1 SQVTM, CDR2 ANQGSEA. Deletions cut 6 bases from V and 5 bases from J, with 13 bases between. CDR3 bases: TGCAGCGTACAACAGGCTTCTTATGGCTACACCTTC. It encodes CSVQQASYGYTF.

The V and J genes are TRBV5-4 and TRBJ1-2; 11 nucleotides agree with TRBD1. Per germline, CDR1 SGHNT and CDR2 YYREEE (reference sequence). The CDR3 consists of 14 residues. After removal of 5 bases from V and 5 bases from J, the junction contained 5 bases not matched to a gene. The CDR3 DNA is TGTGCCAGCAGACCCGGGACAGGGGGTTATGGCTACACCTTC. Protein: CASRPGTGGYGYTF.

This clone was seen a single time. The chain links TRBV7-9 to TRBJ2-1; 9 bases are shared with TRBD2. The CDR3 consists of 14 residues. Trimming cost V 6 bases and J 8 bases; bases outside gene matches: 8. CDR1 and CDR2 from the germline V gene are SEHNR and FQNEAQ (reference sequence). CDR3 loop: CASSSGGPRDEQFF. As DNA, the CDR3 is TGTGCCAGCAGTAGCGGGGGACCTCGTGATGAGCAGTTCTTC. Variable domain in full (rest from reference TRBV7-9 and TRBJ2-1): DTGVSQNPRHKITKRGQNVTFRCDPISEHNRLYWYRQTLGQGPEFLTYFQNEAQLEKSRLLSDRFSAERPKGSFSTLEIQRTEQGDSAMYLCASSSGGPRDEQFFGPGTRLTVL.

V usage is TRBV6-5 and J usage is TRBJ2-1; 7 bases fit TRBD2. Germline lookup yields CDR1 MNHEY and CDR2 SVGAGI. V dropped 2 bases and J dropped 2; count of bases not matched to a gene: 0. The CDR3 extends over 14 amino acids. DNA of the CDR3: TGTGCCAGCAGTTACGCGGGGGCCTACAATGAGCAGTTCTTC. As protein: CASSYAGAYNEQFF.

This clone was found a few times. This chain connects TRBV5-1 to TRBJ1-6; D is possibly TRBD1 (6 bases). This CDR3 contains 16 residues. V lost 4 bases and J 8 bases, leaving 19 bases between the germline ends. Germline values: CDR1 SGHRS, CDR2 YFSETQ. DNA of the CDR3: TGCGCCAGCAGCGCCCGGTGGGGGGCGTCGGATTCACCCCTCCACTTT. Translated: CASSARWGASDSPLHF.

The chain couples TRBV30 to TRBJ1-6; a weak D match, TRBD1 (5 bases). CDR1 and CDR2 from the germline V gene are GTSNPN and SVGIG (reference sequence). This CDR3 has 13 amino acids. Trimming took off 3 bases at V and 10 bases at J, with 13 bases between the two ends. CDR3 bases: TGTGCCTGGAGGGGGCAGGGTAAATCACCCCTCCACTTT. Its protein is CAWRGQGKSPLHF.

This chain connects TRBV6-1 to TRBJ1-2; D gene uncertain. This CDR3 has 14 amino acids. V was shortened by 3 bases and J by 8 bases, with 16 bases between the two germline ends. The germline V gene has CDR1 MNHNS and CDR2 SASEGT. The CDR3 sequence: CASSEGGRQGGYTF. CDR3 nucleotides: TGTGCCAGCAGTGAGGGTGGGCGTCAAGGCGGCTACACCTTC.

The chain couples TRBV19 to TRBJ1-2; 8 bases are shared with TRBD1. Germline CDR1 LNHDA, CDR2 SQIVND (reference sequence). V was pared by 7 bases and J by 5 bases, with 9 bases of the junction left unmatched. This CDR3 comprises 14 residues. The CDR3 DNA sequence: TGTGCCAGTACCCGGCAGGGGGCACAATATGGCTACACCTTC. Protein product: CASTRQGAQYGYTF.

Only a few counts were recorded for this clone. The chain joins TRBV5-1 to TRBJ2-5; 9 positions match TRBD2. The germline V gene has CDR1 SGHRS and CDR2 YFSETQ. V lost 0 bases and J lost 4; bases outside the gene matches: 7. The CDR3 is made up of 16 amino acids. The CDR3 loop reads CASSLEGGGARETQYF. Here the CDR3 DNA reads TGCGCCAGCAGCTTGGAAGGCGGGGGGGCCAGAGAGACCCAGTACTTC. The full variable domain, completed using reference TRBV5-1 and TRBJ2-5, is KAGVTQTPRYLIKTRGQQVTLSCSPISGHRSVSWYQQTPGQGLQFLFEYFSETQRNKGNFPGRFSGRQFSNSRSEMNVSTLELGDSALYLCASSLEGGGARETQYFGPGTRLLVL.

The genes are TRBV5-1 and TRBJ1-1; no reliable D call. The length of the CDR3 is 14 residues. The germline gives CDR1 SGHRS, CDR2 YFSETQ. Trimming cost V 4 bases and J 6 bases, with 16 bases left between them. Here the CDR3 DNA reads TGCGCCAGCAGCCTCCACGCGAGCCGGGCTGAAGCTTTCTTT. Translation gives CASSLHASRAEAFF.

The chain combines TRBV7-8 with TRBJ2-3, with 8 bases lining up with TRBD2. Trimming took 5 bases from V and 2 from J; bases not matched to a gene: 12. Germline CDR1 SGHVS, CDR2 FQNEAQ. The CDR3 runs to 17 residues. CDR3 DNA: TGTGCCAGCAGCCCGAGCTCTAGCGGGCGAAACACAGATACGCAGTATTTT. It translates to CASSPSSSGRNTDTQYF.

The chain carries TRBV18 and TRBJ1-2; tentative D call: TRBD1 (5 bases). Trimming pared 0 bases from V and 5 bases from J, leaving 13 bases between. Germline V gives CDR1 KGHSH, CDR2 LQKENI. The CDR3 is 15 residues long. The CDR3 reads CASSPPSGASYGYTF. CDR3 bases: TGTGCCAGCTCACCACCGTCTGGGGCGTCGTATGGCTACACCTTC.

The chain employs TRBV7-2 and TRBJ2-5; D may be TRBD2 (6 bases). V dropped 5 bases and J dropped 4 bases, with 14 bases sitting between them. CDR1 and CDR2 from the germline V gene are SGHTA and FQGNSA. The CDR3 has 14 residues. The CDR3 DNA reads as TGTGCCAGCAGCGTGTCTAGCGCCGGAGAGACCCAGTACTTC. It is translated as CASSVSSAGETQYF. Filled out from reference TRBV7-2 and TRBJ2-5, the complete variable domain reads GAGVSQSPSNKVTEKGKDVELRCDPISGHTALYWYRQSLGQGLEFLIYFQGNSAPDKSGLPSDRFSAERTGGSVSTLTIQRTQQEDSAVYLCASSVSSAGETQYFGPGTRLLVL.

The chain links TRBV11-2 to TRBJ1-2, with TRBD1 identical over 7 bases. Trimming cost V 4 bases and J 2 bases; bases outside gene matches: 1. Germline V gene sequence: CDR1 SGHAT, CDR2 FQNNGV. The CDR3 totals 13 residues. This CDR3 reads CASSSTGNYGYTF. The CDR3 DNA is TGTGCCAGCAGCTCGACAGGGAACTATGGCTACACCTTC.

The chain couples TRBV11-2 to TRBJ1-3; D remains unclear. The CDR3 covers 13 residues. Germline V gene sequence: CDR1 SGHAT, CDR2 FQNNGV. Trimming removed 0 bases from V and 4 bases from J, with 4 bases in between. This chain's CDR3 is CASSLDRGNTIYF. The DNA of the CDR3 is TGTGCCAGCAGCTTAGATAGGGGAAACACCATATATTTT.

Worth noting for this clone: A junction boundary mismatches the germline segment, possibly from a read error. Other DNA sequences within the sample encode an identical CDR3. This chain links TRBV2 with TRBJ2-1, with unresolved D. Looked up from germline, CDR1 is SNHLY and CDR2 is FYNNEI. This CDR3 has 14 amino acids. CDR3: CASSRTESYNEQFF. CDR3 coding DNA: TGTGCCAGCAGTCGCACGGAATCCTACAATGAGCAATTCTTC.

This clone was observed a few times. The genes are TRBV6-1 and TRBJ2-7; TRBD1 matches 8 bases. This CDR3 comprises 17 residues. Germline V gene data show CDR1 as MNHNS and CDR2 as SASEGT. V was pared by 0 bases and J by 6 bases, with 13 bases of the junction left unmatched. The CDR3 DNA reads TGTGCCAGCAGTGAAGCGGTGGCAGGGGGCGTTAGGGGCGAGCAGTACGTC. Translation: CASSEAVAGGVRGEQYV.

This chain links TRBV18 with TRBJ1-1; 8 bases fit TRBD1. This CDR3 region has 14 residues. J was trimmed by 3 bases and V by 6 bases; bases with no gene match: 6. Germline loops: CDR1 KGHSH, CDR2 LQKENI. DNA of the CDR3: TGTGCCAGCTCCCGGACAGGGCGGGACACTGAAGCTTTCTTT. Its protein product is CASSRTGRDTEAFF.

The V and J genes are TRBV7-2 and TRBJ2-7, with D perhaps TRBD1 (5 bases). The V end was cut by 6 bases, the J end by 1 base, with 10 bases between. Looked up from germline, CDR1 is SGHTA and CDR2 is FQGNSA. This CDR3 has 13 amino acids. CDR3 coding DNA: TGTGCCAGCAGGGGGCCTACTTCCTACGAGCAGTACTTC. The encoded protein is CASRGPTSYEQYF.